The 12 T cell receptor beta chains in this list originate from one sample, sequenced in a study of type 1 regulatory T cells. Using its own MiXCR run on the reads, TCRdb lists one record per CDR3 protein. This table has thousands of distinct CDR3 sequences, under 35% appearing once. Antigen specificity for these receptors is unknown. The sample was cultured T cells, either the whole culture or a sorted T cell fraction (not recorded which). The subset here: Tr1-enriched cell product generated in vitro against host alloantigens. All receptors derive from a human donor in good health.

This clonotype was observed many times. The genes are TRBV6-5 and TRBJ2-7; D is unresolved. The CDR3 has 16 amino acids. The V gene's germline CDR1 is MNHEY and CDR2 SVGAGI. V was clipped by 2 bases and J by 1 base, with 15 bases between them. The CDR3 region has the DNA TGTGCCAGCAGTTACCCCACCGGGTCAGCTTCCTACGAGCAGTACTTC. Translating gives CASSYPTGSASYEQYF.

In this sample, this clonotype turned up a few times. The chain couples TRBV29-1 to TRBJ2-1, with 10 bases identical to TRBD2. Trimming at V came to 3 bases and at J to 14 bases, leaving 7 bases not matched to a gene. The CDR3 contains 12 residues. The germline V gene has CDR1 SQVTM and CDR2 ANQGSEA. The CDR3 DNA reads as TGCAGCGTTGAGGCTAGCGGGAGTCCGGAGTTCTTC. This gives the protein CSVEASGSPEFF.

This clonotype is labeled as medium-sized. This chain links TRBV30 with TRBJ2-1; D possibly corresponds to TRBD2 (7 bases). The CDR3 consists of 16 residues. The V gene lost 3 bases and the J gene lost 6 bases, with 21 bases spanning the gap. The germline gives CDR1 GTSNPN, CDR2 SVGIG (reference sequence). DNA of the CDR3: TGTGCCTGGAGCGACCCCGGACTAGGGGGGCGCAATGAGCAGTTCTTC. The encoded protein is CAWSDPGLGGRNEQFF. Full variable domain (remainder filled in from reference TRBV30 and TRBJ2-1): SQTIHQWPATLVQPVGSPLSLECTVEGTSNPNLYWYRQAAGRGLQLLFYSVGIGQISSEVPQNLSASRPQDRQFILSSKKLLLSDSGFYLCAWSDPGLGGRNEQFFGPGTRLTVL.

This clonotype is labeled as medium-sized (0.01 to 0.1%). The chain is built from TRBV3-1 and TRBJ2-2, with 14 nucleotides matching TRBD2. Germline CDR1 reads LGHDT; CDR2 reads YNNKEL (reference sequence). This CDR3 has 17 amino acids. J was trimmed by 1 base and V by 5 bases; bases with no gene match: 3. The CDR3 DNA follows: TGTGCCAGCAGCTGGGGACTAGCGGGAGTGAACACCGGGGAGCTGTTTTTT. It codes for CASSWGLAGVNTGELFF.

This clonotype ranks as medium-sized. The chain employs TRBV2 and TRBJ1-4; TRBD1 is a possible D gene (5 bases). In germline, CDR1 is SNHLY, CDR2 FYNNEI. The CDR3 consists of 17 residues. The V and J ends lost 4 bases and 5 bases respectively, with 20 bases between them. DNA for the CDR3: TGTGCCAGCAGTGCGTTAGGGACCTCCAAGGGGAATGAAAAACTGTTTTTT. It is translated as CASSALGTSKGNEKLFF.

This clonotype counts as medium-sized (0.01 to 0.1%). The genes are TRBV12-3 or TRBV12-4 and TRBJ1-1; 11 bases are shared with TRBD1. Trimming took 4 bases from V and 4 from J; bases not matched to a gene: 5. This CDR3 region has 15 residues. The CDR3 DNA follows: TGTGCCAGCAGTTCAACCGGGACAGGGGGCACTGAAGCTTTCTTT. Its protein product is CASSSTGTGGTEAFF.

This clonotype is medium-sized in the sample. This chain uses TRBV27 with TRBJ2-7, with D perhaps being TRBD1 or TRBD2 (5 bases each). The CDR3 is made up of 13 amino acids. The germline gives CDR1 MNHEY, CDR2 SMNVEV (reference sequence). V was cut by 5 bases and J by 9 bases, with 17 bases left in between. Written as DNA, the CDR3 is TGTGCCAGCAGTAGAGGGATACGGGACGCGCAGTACTTC. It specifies CASSRGIRDAQYF.

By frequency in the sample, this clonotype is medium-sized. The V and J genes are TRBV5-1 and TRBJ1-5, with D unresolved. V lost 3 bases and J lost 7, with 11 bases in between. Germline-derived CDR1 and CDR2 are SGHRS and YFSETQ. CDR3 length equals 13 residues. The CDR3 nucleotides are TGCGCCAGCAGCTGGGAGAGAGGGCAGCCCCAGCATTTT. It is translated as CASSWERGQPQHF. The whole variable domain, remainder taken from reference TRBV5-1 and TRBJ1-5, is KAGVTQTPRYLIKTRGQQVTLSCSPISGHRSVSWYQQTPGQGLQFLFEYFSETQRNKGNFPGRFSGRQFSNSRSEMNVSTLELGDSALYLCASSWERGQPQHFGDGTRLSIL.

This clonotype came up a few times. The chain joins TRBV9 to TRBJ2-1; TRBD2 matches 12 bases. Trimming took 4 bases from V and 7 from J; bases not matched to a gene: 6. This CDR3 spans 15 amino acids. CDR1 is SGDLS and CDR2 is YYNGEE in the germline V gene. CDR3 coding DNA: TGTGCCAGCAGCACCCGACTAGCGGGAGTGAATGAGCAGTTCTTC. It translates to CASSTRLAGVNEQFF.

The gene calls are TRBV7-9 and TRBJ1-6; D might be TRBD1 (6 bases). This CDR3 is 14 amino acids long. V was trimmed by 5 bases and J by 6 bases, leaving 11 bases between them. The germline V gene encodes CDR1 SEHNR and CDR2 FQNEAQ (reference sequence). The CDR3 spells CASSVTGTNSPLHF. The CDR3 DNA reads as TGTGCCAGCAGCGTAACAGGGACTAATTCACCCCTCCACTTT.

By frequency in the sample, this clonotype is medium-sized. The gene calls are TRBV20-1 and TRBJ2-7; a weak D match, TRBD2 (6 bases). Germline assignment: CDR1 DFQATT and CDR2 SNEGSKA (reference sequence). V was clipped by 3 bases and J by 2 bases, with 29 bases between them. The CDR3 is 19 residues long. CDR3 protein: CSASALARPREKSTYEQYF. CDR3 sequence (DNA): TGCAGTGCTAGTGCACTCGCGCGGCCCCGGGAGAAAAGCACCTACGAGCAGTACTTC.

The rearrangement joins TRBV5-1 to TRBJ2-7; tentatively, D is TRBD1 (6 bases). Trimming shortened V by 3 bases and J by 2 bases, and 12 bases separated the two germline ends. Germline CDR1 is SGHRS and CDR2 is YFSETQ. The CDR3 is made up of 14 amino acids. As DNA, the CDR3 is TGCGCCAGCAGCTCCCGGGACACCCCCTACGAGCAGTACTTC. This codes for CASSSRDTPYEQYF.